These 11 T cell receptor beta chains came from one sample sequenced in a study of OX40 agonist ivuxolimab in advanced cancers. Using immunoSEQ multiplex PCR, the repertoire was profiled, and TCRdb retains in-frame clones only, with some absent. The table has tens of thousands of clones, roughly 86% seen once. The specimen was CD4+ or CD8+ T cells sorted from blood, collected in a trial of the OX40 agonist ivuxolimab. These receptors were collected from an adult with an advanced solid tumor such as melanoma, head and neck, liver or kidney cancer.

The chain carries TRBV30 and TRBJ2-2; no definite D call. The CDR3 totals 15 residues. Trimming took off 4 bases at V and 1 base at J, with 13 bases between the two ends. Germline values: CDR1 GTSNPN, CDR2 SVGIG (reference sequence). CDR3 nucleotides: TGTGCCTGGAACGGGCGCTGGGAGAACACCGGGGAGCTGTTTTTT. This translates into CAWNGRWENTGELFF.

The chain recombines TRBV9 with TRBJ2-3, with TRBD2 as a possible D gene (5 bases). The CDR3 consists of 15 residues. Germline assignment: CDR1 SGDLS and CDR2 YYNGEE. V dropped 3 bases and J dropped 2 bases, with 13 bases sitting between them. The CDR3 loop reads CASSAAVVHTDTQYF. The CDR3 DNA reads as TGTGCCAGCAGCGCAGCGGTAGTTCACACAGATACGCAGTATTTT.

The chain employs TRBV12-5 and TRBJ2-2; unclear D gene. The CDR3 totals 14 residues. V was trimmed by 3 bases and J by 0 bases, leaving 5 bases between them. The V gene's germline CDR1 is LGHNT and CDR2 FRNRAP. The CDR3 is CASGFSTNTGELFF. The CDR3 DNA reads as TGTGCTAGTGGTTTCTCCACGAACACCGGGGAGCTGTTTTTT.

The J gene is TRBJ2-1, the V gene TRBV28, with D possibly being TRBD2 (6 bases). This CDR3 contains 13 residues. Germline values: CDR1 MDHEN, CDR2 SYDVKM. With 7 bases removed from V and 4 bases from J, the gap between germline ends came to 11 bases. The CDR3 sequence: CASNRGGYNEQFF. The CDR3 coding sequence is TGTGCCAGCAATAGGGGAGGTTACAATGAGCAGTTCTTC.

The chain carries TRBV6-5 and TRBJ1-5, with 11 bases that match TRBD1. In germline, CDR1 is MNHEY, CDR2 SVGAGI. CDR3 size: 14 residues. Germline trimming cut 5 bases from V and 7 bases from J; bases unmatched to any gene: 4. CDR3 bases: TGTGCCAGCAGTCGGGACAGGGGGAACCAGCCCCAGCATTTT. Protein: CASSRDRGNQPQHF.

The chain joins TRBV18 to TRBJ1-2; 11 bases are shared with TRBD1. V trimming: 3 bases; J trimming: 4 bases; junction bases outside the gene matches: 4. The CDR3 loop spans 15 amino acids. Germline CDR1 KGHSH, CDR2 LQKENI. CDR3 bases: TGTGCCAGCTCACCGGCCGGGACAGGGGGCTATGGCTACACCTTC. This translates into CASSPAGTGGYGYTF.

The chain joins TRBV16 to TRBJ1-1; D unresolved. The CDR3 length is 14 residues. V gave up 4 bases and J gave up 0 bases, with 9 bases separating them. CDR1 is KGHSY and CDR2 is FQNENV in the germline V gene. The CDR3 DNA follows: TGTGCCAGCAGCCGGGCAGCATTGAACACTGAAGCTTTCTTT. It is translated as CASSRAALNTEAFF.

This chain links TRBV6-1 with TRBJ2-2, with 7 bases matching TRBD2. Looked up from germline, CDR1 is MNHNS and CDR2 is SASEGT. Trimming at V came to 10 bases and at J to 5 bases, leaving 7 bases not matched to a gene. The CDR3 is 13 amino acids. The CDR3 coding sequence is TGTGCCACAGGGAGGGTAAGGACCGGGGAGCTGTTTTTT. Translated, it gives CATGRVRTGELFF.

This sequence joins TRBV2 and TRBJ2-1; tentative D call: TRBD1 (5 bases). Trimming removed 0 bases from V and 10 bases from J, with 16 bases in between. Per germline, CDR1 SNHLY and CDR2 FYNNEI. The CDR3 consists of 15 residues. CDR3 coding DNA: TGTGCCAGCAGTGAAGCGATAGGGGCGGTGGAGGAGCAGTTCTTC. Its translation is CASSEAIGAVEEQFF. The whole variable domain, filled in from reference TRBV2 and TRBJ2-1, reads EPEVTQTPSHQVTQMGQEVILRCVPISNHLYFYWYRQILGQKVEFLVSFYNNEISEKSEIFDDQFSVERPDGSNFTLKIRSTKLEDSAMYFCASSEAIGAVEEQFFGPGTRLTVL.

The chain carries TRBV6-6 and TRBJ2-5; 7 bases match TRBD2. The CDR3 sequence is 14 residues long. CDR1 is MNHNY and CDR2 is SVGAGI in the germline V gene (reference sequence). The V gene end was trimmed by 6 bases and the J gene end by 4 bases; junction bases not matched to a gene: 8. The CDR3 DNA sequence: TGTGCCAGCAGCGGGACTAACCGAGGAGAGACCCAGTACTTC. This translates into CASSGTNRGETQYF.

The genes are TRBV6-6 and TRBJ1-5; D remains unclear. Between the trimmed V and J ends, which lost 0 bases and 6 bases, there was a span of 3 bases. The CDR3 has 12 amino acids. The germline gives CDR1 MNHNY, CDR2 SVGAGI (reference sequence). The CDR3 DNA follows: TGTGCCAGCAGTTACTCGACTCAGCCCCAGCATTTT. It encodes CASSYSTQPQHF.